This T cell receptor (beta chain) comes out of a study of CXCR3-negative and CXCR3-positive naive CD8 T cells (dated by TCRdb to between 2018 and 2021). Some background on the complete study: In total, 130 million or so TRB reads were obtained, which works out to roughly 1.5 +/- 0.3 million reads per library. Diversity and physicochemical repertoire analyses covered roughly ten donors pooled from two independent experiments. TRBV-TRBJ cluster analysis included naive subsets from a handful of donors and memory cells from 3 donors.

Study-wide conclusions, independent of this receptor: TRB CDR3s from CXCR3-positive naive cells showed higher hydrophobicity (lower Kidera factor 4), lower energy, and higher strength and volume indices than CXCR3-negative naive cells. Because CXCR3 expression was partially decreased after cryopreservation, freshly isolated PBMCs were used for most assays. TRBV-TRBJ usage was similar between naive CXCR3-negative and CXCR3-positive cells from the same donor, while memory cells showed distinct patterns. Both naive subsets had comparably high repertoire diversity, while memory CD8+ T cells had much lower repertoire diversity. Because surface CD5, which has been linked to self-reactivity in mice, was comparable between naive subsets, TCR interaction strength was also inferred from TRB CDR3 physicochemical properties.

The CDR3 numbers 15 residues from cysteine through phenylalanine. No DNA was logged. The germline V gene encodes CDR1 SGHTS and CDR2 YDEGEE. For every CD8+ T cell subset, hundreds of thousands of cells were flow-sorted straight into RLT lysis buffer, and each subset was sorted in triplicate. To exclude memory contaminants, naive CD8+ T cells were stringently defined as CD45RO-CCR7+CD27+CD95-. Standard density gradient centrifugation was used to isolate peripheral blood mononuclear cells from buffy coats. A FACSAria III was used to flow-sort naive CD8+ T cells into CXCR3-negative and CXCR3-positive populations. Total RNA was extracted from sorted cells using an RNeasy Mini Kit. On this clonotype itself: Its specific antigen is unknown.

The reads were generated on a NextSeq 550. The Human TCR Profiling Kit (MiLaboratory) was used to make UMI-labeled 5' RACE TRB cDNA libraries. The full amount of extracted RNA was used for cDNA synthesis, and the full amount of resulting cDNA was used for PCR amplification. Libraries were prepared in parallel using an identical number of PCR cycles. Per the source publication's procedure: With a requirement of at least two reads per UMI, MIGEC and MiXCR extracted about 50,000 +/- 10,000 unique UMI-labeled TRB cDNA molecules per library. On average, each library contained about 40,000 +/- 10,000 functional in-frame TRB CDR3 nucleotide clonotypes without stop codons. After downsampling to 5000 UMI-labeled TRB molecules per sample, diversity metrics, including normalized Shannon-Wiener and Chao1, were computed in VDJtools. Clonotype-size-weighted physicochemical properties of the central five CDR3 residues (interaction energy, strength, volume and Kidera factor 4) were computed in VDJtools. Once TCRdb had reprocessed the reads, it stored one entry per CDR3 protein sequence and supplied no DNA. The V and J calls follow TCRdb's processing rather than the paper's. The table for this sample records several thousand distinct CDR3 sequences. Approximately 1.7% of the sample is in the top ten clones.

This sequence uses TRBV5-8 and TRBJ1-4; TCRdb's assignment of TRBD1 cannot be checked, as there is no DNA. Input material: naive CXCR3- CD8+ T cells from blood. Per the publication, the cell subset or site label means: CD45RO-CCR7+CD27+CD95- naive CD8+ T cells lacking CXCR3 (TNR3-). This TCR was sampled from a human donor in good health. Some clones in this sample may be carry-over from other donors' samples. CDR3 loop: CASSLGQATNEKLFF.